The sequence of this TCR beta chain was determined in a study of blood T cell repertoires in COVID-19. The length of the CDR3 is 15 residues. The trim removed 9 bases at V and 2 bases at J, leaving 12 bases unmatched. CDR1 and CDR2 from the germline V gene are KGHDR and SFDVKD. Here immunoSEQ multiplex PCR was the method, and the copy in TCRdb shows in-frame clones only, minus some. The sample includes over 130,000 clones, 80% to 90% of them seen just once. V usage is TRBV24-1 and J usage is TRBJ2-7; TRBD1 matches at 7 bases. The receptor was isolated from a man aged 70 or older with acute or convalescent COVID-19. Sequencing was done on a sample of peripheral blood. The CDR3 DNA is TGTGCCACCTCGGACAGGCTTAGACCGACCTACGAGCAGTACTTC. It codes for CATSDRLRPTYEQYF.